The entry below gives a single TCR beta chain sequence along with its context. Repertoires were generated with immunoSEQ multiplex PCR, while TCRdb's copy carries only in-frame clones and drops some. The sample carries 110,000 to 150,000 clones, around three quarters recorded once. Trimming cost V 3 bases and J 5 bases; bases outside gene matches: 9. There are 16 residues in the CDR3. The germline V gene has CDR1 LGHDT and CDR2 YNNKEL (reference sequence). This entry comes from a study of blood T cell repertoires in COVID-19. This receptor was identified in a man aged 50 to 59 with active or convalescent COVID-19. V is TRBV3-1 (or the pseudogene TRBV3-2) and J is TRBJ2-2; TRBD1 matches 7 bases. What was sequenced was peripheral blood. The CDR3 DNA reads TGTGCCAGCAGCCATCCCAAGACAGGGTTAACCGGGGAGCTGTTTTTT. This codes for CASSHPKTGLTGELFF.